The T cell receptor (beta chain) described here comes from a study of cytomegalovirus exposure and HLA in healthy donors. About the research overall: Findings of an earlier analysis included roughly 120 million unique TCR beta sequences from 180 million or so T cells. About 85 million unique TCR sequences came from HLA-typed donors in an early release. General study findings and limits: Highly shared variants forming one cluster were likely a sequencing artifact. Cytomegalovirus-associated TCR beta chains were listed, numbering 164.

Primers included in the PCR were 60 Vbeta and 13 Jbeta primers. Sequencing was performed with immunoSEQ multiplex PCR; in TCRdb, only in-frame clones are kept and a portion is missing. The data show fewer than 130,000 clones, about 80% seen once. As regards this clone: The antigen is undetermined.

The CDR3 has 13 residues. Germline CDR1 is KGHSH and CDR2 is LQKENI. Deletions cut 4 bases from V and 4 bases from J, with 10 bases between. The chain couples TRBV18 to TRBJ1-2; no clear D. The receptor was isolated from a middle-aged woman in good health and CMV-seronegative. The sequencing input was PBMCs. CDR3 sequence reads: CASSRSDSYGYTF. The CDR3 DNA reads as TGTGCCAGCTCACGTTCCGACTCCTATGGCTACACCTTC.